These 5 T cell receptor beta chains share one sample of origin, sequenced in a study of T cell responses to AZD1222 COVID-19 vaccine. Clones were sequenced by immunoSEQ multiplex PCR, and TCRdb holds only the in-frame ones, with some missing. Of 150,000 to 200,000 clones listed, 92% are singletons. This specimen consisted of peripheral blood, obtained on day 0 of AZD1222 vaccination. These receptors were taken from an adult in good health.

This sequence joins TRBV27 and TRBJ2-2; 9 bases fit TRBD1. Germline V gives CDR1 MNHEY, CDR2 SMNVEV (reference sequence). CDR3 size: 15 residues. Trimming took 4 bases from V and 7 from J; bases not matched to a gene: 7. The CDR3 loop reads CASSSPDRGIGELFF. In DNA, the CDR3 is TGTGCCAGCAGTTCACCGGACAGGGGCATCGGGGAGCTGTTTTTT.

The V call is TRBV4-3, the J call TRBJ1-3; a possible D gene is TRBD1 (6 bases). Trimming pared 0 bases from V and 2 bases from J, leaving 14 bases between. The CDR3 contains 17 residues. Germline CDR1 and CDR2: LGHNA and YSLEER. DNA of the CDR3: TGCGCCAGCAGCCAAGAAAATAACAGGGCGACTGGAAACACCATATATTTT. This codes for CASSQENNRATGNTIYF.

The V call is TRBV6-6, the J call TRBJ1-1, with D tentatively TRBD1 (6 bases). CDR3 length equals 13 residues. Trimming took off 2 bases at V and 6 bases at J, with 10 bases between the two ends. Germline assignment: CDR1 MNHNY and CDR2 SVGAGI (reference sequence). CDR3 region: CASSYGGPPEAFF. Here the CDR3 DNA reads TGTGCCAGCAGTTACGGGGGCCCCCCTGAAGCTTTCTTT.

The gene calls are TRBV19 and TRBJ1-2; TRBD1 matches at 10 bases. Trimming took 6 bases from V and 2 from J; bases not matched to a gene: 9. The CDR3 length is 16 residues. Per the germline V gene, CDR1 is LNHDA and CDR2 is SQIVND (reference sequence). In DNA form, the CDR3 reads TGTGCCAGTAGAGACTCGACAGGGGGCGTGAACTATGGCTACACCTTC. It translates to CASRDSTGGVNYGYTF.

The CDR3 spells CAISETEQGAGNQPQHF. Here the CDR3 DNA reads TGTGCCATCAGTGAGACGGAACAGGGGGCGGGCAATCAGCCCCAGCATTTT. This chain links TRBV10-3 with TRBJ1-5; 9 nucleotides match TRBD1. Trimming took 2 bases from V and 2 from J; bases not matched to a gene: 7. The CDR3 contains 17 residues. Germline CDR1 is ENHRY and CDR2 is SYGVKD.